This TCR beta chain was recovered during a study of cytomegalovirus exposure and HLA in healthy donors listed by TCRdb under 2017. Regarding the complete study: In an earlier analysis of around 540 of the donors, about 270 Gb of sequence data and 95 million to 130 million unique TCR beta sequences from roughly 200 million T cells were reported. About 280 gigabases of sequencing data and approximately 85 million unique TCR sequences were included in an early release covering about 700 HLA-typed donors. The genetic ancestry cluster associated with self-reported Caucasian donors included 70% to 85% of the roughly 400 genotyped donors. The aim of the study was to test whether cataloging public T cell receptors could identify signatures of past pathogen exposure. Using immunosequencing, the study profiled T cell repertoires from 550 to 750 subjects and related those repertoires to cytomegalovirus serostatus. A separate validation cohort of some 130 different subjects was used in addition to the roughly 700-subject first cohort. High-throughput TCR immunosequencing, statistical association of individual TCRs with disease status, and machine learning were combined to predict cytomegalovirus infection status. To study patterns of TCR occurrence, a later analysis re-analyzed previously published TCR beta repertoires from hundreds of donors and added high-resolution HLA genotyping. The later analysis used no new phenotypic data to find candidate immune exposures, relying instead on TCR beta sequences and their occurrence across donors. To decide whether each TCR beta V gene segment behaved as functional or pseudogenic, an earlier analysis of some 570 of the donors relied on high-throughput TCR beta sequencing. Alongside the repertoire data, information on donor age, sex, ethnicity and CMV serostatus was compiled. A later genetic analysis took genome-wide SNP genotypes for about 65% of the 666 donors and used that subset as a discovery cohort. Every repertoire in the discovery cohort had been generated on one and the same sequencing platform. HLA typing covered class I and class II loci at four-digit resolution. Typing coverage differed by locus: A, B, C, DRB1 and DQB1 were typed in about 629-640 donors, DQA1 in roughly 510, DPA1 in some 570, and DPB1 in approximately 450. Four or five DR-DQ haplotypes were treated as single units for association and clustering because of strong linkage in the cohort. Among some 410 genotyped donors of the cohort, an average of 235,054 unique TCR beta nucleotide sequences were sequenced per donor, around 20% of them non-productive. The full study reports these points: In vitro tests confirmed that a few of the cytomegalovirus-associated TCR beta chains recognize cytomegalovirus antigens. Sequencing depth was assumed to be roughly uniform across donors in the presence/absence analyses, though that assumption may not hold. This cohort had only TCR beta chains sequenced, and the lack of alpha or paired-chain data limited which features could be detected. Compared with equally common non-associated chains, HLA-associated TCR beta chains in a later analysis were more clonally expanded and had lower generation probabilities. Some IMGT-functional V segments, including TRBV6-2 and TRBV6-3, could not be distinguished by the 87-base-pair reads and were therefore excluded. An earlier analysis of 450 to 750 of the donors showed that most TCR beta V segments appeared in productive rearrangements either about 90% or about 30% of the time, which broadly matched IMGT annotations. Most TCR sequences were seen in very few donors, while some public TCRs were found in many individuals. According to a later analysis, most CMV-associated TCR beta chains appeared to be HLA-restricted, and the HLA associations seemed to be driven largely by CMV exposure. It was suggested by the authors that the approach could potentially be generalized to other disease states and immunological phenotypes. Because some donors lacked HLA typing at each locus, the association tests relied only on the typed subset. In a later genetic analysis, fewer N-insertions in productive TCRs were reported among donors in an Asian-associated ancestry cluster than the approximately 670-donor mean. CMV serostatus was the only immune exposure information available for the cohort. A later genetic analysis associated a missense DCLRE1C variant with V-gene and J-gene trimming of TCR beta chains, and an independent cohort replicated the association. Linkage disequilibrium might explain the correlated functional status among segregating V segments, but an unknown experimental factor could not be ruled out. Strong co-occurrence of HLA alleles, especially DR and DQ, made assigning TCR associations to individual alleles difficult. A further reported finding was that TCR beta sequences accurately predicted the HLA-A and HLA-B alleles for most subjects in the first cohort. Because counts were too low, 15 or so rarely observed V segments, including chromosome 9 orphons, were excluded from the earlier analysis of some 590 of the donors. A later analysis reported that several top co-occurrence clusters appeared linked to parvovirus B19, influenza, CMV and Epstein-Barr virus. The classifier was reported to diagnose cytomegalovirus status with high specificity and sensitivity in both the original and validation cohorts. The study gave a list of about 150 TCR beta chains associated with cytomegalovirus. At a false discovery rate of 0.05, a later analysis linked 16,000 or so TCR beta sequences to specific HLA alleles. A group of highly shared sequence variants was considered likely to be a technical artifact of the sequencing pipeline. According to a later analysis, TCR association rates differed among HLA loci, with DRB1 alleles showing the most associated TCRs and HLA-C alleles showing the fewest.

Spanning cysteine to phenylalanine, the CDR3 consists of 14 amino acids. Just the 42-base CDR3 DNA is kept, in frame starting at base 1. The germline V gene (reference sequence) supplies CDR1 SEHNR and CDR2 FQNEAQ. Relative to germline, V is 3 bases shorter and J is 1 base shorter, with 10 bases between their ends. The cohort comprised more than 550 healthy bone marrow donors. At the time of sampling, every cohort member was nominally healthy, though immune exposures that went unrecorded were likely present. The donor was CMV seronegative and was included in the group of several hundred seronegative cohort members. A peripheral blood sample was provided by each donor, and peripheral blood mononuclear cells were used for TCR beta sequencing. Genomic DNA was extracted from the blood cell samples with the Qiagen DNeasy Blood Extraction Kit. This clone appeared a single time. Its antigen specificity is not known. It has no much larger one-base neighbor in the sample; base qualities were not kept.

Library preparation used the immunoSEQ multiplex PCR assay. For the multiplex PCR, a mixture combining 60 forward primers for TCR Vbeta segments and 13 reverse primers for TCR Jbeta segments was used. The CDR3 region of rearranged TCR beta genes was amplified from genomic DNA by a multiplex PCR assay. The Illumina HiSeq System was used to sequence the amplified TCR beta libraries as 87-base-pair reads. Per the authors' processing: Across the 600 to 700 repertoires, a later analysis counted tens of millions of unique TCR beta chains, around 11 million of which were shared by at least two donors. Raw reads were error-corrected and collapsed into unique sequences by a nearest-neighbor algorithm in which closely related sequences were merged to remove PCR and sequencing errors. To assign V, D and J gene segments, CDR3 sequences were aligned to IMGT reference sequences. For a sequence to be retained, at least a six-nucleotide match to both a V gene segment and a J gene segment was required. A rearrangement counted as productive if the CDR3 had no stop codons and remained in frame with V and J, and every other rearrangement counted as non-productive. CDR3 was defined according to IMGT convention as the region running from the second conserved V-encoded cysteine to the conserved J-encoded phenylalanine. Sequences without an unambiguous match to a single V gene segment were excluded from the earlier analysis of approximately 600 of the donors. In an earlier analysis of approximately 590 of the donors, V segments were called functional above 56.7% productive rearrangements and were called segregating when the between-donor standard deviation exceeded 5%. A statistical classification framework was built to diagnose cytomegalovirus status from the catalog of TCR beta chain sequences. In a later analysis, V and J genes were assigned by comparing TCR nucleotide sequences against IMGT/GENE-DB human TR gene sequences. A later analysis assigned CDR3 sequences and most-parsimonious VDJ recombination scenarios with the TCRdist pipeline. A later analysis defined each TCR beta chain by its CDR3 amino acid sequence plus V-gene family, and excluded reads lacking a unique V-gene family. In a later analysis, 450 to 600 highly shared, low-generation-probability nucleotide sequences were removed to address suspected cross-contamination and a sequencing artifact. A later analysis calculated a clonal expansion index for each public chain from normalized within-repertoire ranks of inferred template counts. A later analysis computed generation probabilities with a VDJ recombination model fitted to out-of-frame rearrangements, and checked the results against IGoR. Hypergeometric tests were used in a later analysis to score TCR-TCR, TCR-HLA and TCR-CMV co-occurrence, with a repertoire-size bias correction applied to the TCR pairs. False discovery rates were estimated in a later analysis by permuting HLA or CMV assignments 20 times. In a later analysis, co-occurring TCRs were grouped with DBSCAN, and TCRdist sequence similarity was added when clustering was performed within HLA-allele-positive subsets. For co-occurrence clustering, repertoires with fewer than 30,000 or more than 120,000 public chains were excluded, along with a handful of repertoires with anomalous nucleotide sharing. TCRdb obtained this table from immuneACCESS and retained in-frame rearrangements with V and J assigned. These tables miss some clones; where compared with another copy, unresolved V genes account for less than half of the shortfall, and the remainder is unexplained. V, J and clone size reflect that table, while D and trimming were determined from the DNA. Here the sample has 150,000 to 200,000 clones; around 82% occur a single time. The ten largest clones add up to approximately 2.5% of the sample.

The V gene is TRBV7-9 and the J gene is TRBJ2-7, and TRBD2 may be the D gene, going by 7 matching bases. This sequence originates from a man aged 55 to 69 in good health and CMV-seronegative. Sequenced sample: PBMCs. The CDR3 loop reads CASSLGGTSYEQYF. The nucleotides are TGTGCCAGCAGCTTGGGGGGGACATCCTACGAGCAGTACTTC.